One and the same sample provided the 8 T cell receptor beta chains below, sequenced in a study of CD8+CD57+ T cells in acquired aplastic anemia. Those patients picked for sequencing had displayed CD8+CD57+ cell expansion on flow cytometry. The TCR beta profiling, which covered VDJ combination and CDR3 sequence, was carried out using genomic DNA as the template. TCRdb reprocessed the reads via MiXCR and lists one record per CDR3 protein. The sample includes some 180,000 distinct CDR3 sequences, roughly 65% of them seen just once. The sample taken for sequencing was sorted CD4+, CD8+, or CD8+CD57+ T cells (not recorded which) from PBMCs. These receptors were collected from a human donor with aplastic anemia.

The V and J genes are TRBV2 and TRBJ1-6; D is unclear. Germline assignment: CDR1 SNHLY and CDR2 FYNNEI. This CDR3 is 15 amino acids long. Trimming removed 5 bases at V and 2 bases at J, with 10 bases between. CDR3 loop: CASSLRGTYNSPLHF. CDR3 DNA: TGTGCCAGCAGTCTTCGGGGAACCTATAATTCACCCCTCCACTTT.

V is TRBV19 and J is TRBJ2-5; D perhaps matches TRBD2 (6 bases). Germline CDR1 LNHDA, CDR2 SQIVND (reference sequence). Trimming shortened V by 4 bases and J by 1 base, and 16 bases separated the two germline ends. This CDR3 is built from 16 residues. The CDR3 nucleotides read TGTGCCAGTAGTAACTTGGGCGGGGCACCCCAAGAGACCCAGTACTTC. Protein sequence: CASSNLGGAPQETQYF. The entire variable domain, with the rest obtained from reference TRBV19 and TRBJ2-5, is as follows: DGGITQSPKYLFRKEGQNVTLSCEQNLNHDAMYWYRQDPGQGLRLIYYSQIVNDFQKGDIAEGYSVSREKKESFPLTVTSAQKNPTAFYLCASSNLGGAPQETQYFGPGTRLLVL.

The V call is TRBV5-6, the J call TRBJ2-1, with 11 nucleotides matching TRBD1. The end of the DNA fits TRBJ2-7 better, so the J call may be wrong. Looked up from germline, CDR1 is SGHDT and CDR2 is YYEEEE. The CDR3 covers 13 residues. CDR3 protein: CASSWTGGNEQYF. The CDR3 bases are TGTGCCAGCAGCTGGACAGGGGGCAACGAGCAGTACTTC.

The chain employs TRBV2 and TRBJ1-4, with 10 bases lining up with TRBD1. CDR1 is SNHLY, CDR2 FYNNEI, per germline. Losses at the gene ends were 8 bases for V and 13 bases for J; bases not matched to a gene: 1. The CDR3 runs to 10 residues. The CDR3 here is CASDRGRLFF. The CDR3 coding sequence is TGTGCCAGCGACAGGGGGCGACTGTTTTTT.

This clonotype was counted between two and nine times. CDR3 region: CSVGNLNEGYTF. CDR3 DNA: TGCAGCGTTGGGAACCTCAATGAGGGCTACACCTTC. The rearrangement uses TRBV29-1 and TRBJ1-2; no firm D call. V dropped 4 bases and J dropped 8 bases, with 14 bases sitting between them. The CDR3 runs 12 residues. Germline V gene lookup returns CDR1 SQVTM and CDR2 ANQGSEA.

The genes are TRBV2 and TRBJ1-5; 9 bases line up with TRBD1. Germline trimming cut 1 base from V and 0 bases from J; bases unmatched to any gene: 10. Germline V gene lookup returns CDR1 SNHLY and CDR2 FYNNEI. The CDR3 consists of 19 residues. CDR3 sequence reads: CASSEGGQGQIPSNQPQHF. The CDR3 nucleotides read TGTGCCAGCAGTGAAGGGGGACAGGGCCAAATCCCTAGCAATCAGCCCCAGCATTTT.

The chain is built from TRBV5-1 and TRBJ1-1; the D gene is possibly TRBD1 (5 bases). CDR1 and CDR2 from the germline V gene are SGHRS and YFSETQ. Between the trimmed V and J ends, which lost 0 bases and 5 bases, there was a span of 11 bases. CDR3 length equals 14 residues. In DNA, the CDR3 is TGCGCCAGCAGCTTGGCCGGGGGGGTAACTGAAGCTTTCTTT. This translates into CASSLAGGVTEAFF.

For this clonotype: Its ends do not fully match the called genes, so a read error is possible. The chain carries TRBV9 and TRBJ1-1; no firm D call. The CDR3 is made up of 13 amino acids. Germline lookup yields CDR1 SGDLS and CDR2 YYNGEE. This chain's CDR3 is CACSADEGTEAFF. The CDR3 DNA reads TGTGCCTGCAGCGCAGATGAGGGAACCGAAGCTTTCTTT.